The clone carrying this T cell receptor beta chain was seen only a few times. No antigen is known for it. TCRdb re-derived calls from the reads in MiXCR, one entry per CDR3 protein. The sample includes 300,000 to 400,000 distinct CDR3 sequences, over 15% of them seen just once. These data belong to a study of T cell repertoires in cytomegalovirus infection. Study-wide background: Indicated by public TCR beta signatures were CMV infection and matching HLA type.

Study-level results: Ex vivo, HLA-C-restricted CMV-specific TCR beta clonotypes prevailed over the rest of the response.

The TCR originated in a human donor in good health (CMV status not recorded). Some clones in this sample may be carry-over from other donors' samples. Sequencing was done on a sample of PBMCs.

The chain's CDR3 is CASSYSMWGPARGTEAFF. The CDR3 DNA reads TGTGCCAGCAGTTACTCGATGTGGGGGCCGGCGCGGGGCACTGAAGCTTTCTTT. This chain connects TRBV6-2 or TRBV6-3 to TRBJ1-1; a weak D match, TRBD1 (6 bases). The germline V gene has CDR1 MNHEY and CDR2 SVGEGT. Trimming removed 0 bases from V and 4 bases from J, with 21 bases in between. The CDR3 sequence is 18 residues long.